A selection of T cell receptor beta chains follows, all from one sample in a study of T cell responses to AZD1222 COVID-19 vaccine. Data came from immunoSEQ multiplex PCR; TCRdb stores just in-frame clones and leaves some out. This table holds roughly 120,000 clones, 70% to 90% found once. The source material was peripheral blood, sampled on day 0 of AZD1222 vaccination. All receptors come from an adult in good health. CDR3s include the opening cysteine and the closing phenylalanine or tryptophan. The order of the fields is clone size, V gene, J gene, D gene, CDR3 DNA, CDR3 protein. A D gene is named only where the DNA matches it firmly. Clone size is stated in some rows and not others, as once, few, many or a class when expanded.

clone_size: NA
v_call: TRBV7-8
j_call: TRBJ1-6
d_call: NA
cdr3_nt: TGTGCCAGCAGCTTAGACAGTTTCAATAATTCACCCCTCCACTTT
cdr3_aa: CASSLDSFNNSPLHF

clone_size: NA
v_call: TRBV12-5
j_call: TRBJ1-5
d_call: NA
cdr3_nt: TGTGCTAGTGGTTTGTTGGAGGGTGGTAGTCAGCCCCAGCATTTT
cdr3_aa: CASGLLEGGSQPQHF

clone_size: NA
v_call: TRBV4-2
j_call: TRBJ1-2
d_call: NA
cdr3_nt: TGTGCCAGCAGCCAAGCGGGTGGGGGTAACTATGGCTACACCTTC
cdr3_aa: CASSQAGGGNYGYTF

clone_size: NA
v_call: TRBV7-9
j_call: TRBJ1-1
d_call: TRBD1
cdr3_nt: TGTGCCAGCCGGTCGACAGGGCGCCCTGAAGCTTTCTTT
cdr3_aa: CASRSTGRPEAFF

clone_size: NA
v_call: TRBV5-1
j_call: TRBJ2-3
d_call: NA
cdr3_nt: TGCGCCAGCAGACGGACAGGCGGAGGGCCCACAGATACGCAGTATTTT
cdr3_aa: CASRRTGGGPTDTQYF

clone_size: NA
v_call: TRBV27
j_call: TRBJ2-7
d_call: NA
cdr3_nt: TGTGCCAGCAGTTTCTCTCCAGGGAGGCCCTACGAGCAGTACTTC
cdr3_aa: CASSFSPGRPYEQYF

clone_size: NA
v_call: TRBV29-1
j_call: TRBJ1-4
d_call: NA
cdr3_nt: TGCAGCGTGAGGGGAGAGGAAAAACTGTTTTTT
cdr3_aa: CSVRGEEKLFF

clone_size: NA
v_call: TRBV18
j_call: TRBJ1-6
d_call: TRBD1
cdr3_nt: TGTGCCAGCTCACCAACGAGGCTTCAGGGGGGTTTAGATAATTCACCCCTCCACTTT
cdr3_aa: CASSPTRLQGGLDNSPLHF

clone_size: NA
v_call: TRBV18
j_call: TRBJ1-1
d_call: NA
cdr3_nt: TGTGCCAGCTCACCATCACTCTCAGGGCCGAACACTGAAGCTTTCTTT
cdr3_aa: CASSPSLSGPNTEAFF

clone_size: NA
v_call: TRBV18
j_call: TRBJ1-2
d_call: NA
cdr3_nt: TGTGCCAGCTCACCACAAGGCGGAAGCAGGGGAGGGAGAGGCTACACCTTC
cdr3_aa: CASSPQGGSRGGRGYTF

clone_size: NA
v_call: TRBV7-9
j_call: TRBJ1-1
d_call: NA
cdr3_nt: TGTGCCAGCAGCTTGCAGGACTCGGGCACTGAAGCTTTCTTT
cdr3_aa: CASSLQDSGTEAFF

clone_size: NA
v_call: TRBV18
j_call: TRBJ2-5
d_call: TRBD1
cdr3_nt: TGTGCCAGCTCACCACCGACAGGGTCTTTGAAGACCCAGTACTTC
cdr3_aa: CASSPPTGSLKTQYF

clone_size: NA
v_call: TRBV3-1/TRBV3-2
j_call: TRBJ1-1
d_call: TRBD1
cdr3_nt: TGTGCCAGCAGACTAGGACAGGGAACCGGTGCTTTCTTT
cdr3_aa: CASRLGQGTGAFF

clone_size: NA
v_call: TRBV5-1
j_call: TRBJ2-3
d_call: TRBD2
cdr3_nt: TGCGCCAGCAGCATTGGGACTAGCGGGAGGCCGGATACGCAGTATTTT
cdr3_aa: CASSIGTSGRPDTQYF

clone_size: NA
v_call: TRBV7-9
j_call: TRBJ1-1
d_call: NA
cdr3_nt: TGTGCCAGCAGCTTAGACCCGAACACTGAAGCTTTCTTT
cdr3_aa: CASSLDPNTEAFF

clone_size: NA
v_call: TRBV24-1
j_call: TRBJ2-1
d_call: NA
cdr3_nt: TGTGCCACCAGTGGCAAGACTGAGAGCTCCTACAATGAGCAGTTCTTC
cdr3_aa: CATSGKTESSYNEQFF

clone_size: NA
v_call: TRBV6-6
j_call: TRBJ2-2
d_call: NA
cdr3_nt: TGTGCCAGCTATCGGGAGGGGGCCACCGGGGAGCTGTTTTTT
cdr3_aa: CASYREGATGELFF

clone_size: NA
v_call: TRBV7-2
j_call: TRBJ2-2
d_call: NA
cdr3_nt: TGTGCCAGCAGCTTAGCGGCGAACACCGGGGAGCTGTTTTTT
cdr3_aa: CASSLAANTGELFF

clone_size: NA
v_call: TRBV27
j_call: TRBJ2-7
d_call: NA
cdr3_nt: TGTGCCAGCAGTCTCGCTCCGGGACAAACCTACGAGCAGTACTTC
cdr3_aa: CASSLAPGQTYEQYF

clone_size: NA
v_call: TRBV5-1
j_call: TRBJ1-1
d_call: NA
cdr3_nt: TGCGCCAGCAGCACCCTACAGGGACGGGACACTGAAGCTTTCTTT
cdr3_aa: CASSTLQGRDTEAFF

clone_size: NA
v_call: TRBV6-5
j_call: TRBJ1-1
d_call: TRBD1
cdr3_nt: TGTGCCAGCAGTTACGTCCAGGGGGCTAGGACTGAAGCTTTCTTT
cdr3_aa: CASSYVQGARTEAFF

clone_size: NA
v_call: TRBV18
j_call: TRBJ2-7
d_call: NA
cdr3_nt: TGTGCCAGCTCACCTGGGACAGCGGGCGAGCAGTACTTC
cdr3_aa: CASSPGTAGEQYF

clone_size: NA
v_call: TRBV6-5
j_call: TRBJ2-7
d_call: TRBD2
cdr3_nt: TGTGCCAGCAGTTACTCACGGACTAGCGCTTTTTACGAGCAGTACTTC
cdr3_aa: CASSYSRTSAFYEQYF

clone_size: NA
v_call: TRBV28
j_call: TRBJ2-3
d_call: TRBD1
cdr3_nt: TGTGCCAGCGACGGACAGGGGAGGGCGGTTGGTACGCAGTATTTT
cdr3_aa: CASDGQGRAVGTQYF

clone_size: NA
v_call: TRBV5-1
j_call: TRBJ2-1
d_call: NA
cdr3_nt: TGCGCCAGCAGCCCCACCTTGGACTCCTACAATGAGCAGTTCTTC
cdr3_aa: CASSPTLDSYNEQFF

clone_size: once
v_call: TRBV7-3
j_call: TRBJ1-5
d_call: NA
cdr3_nt: TGTGCCAGCAGCTCTGTCCAGGGCGATCAGCCCCAGCATTTT
cdr3_aa: CASSSVQGDQPQHF

clone_size: NA
v_call: TRBV6-5
j_call: TRBJ1-1
d_call: NA
cdr3_nt: TGTGCCAGCAGTTACTCTCGGGGAATGAACACTGAAGCTTTCTTT
cdr3_aa: CASSYSRGMNTEAFF

clone_size: NA
v_call: TRBV15
j_call: TRBJ1-1
d_call: NA
cdr3_nt: TGTGCCACCACTGCGAGTCTAGTCAGGCAAGGAGCTTTCTTT
cdr3_aa: CATTASLVRQGAFF

clone_size: NA
v_call: TRBV7-3
j_call: TRBJ1-1
d_call: NA
cdr3_nt: TGTGCCAGCAGCTTGGGCACTGAAGCTTTCTTT
cdr3_aa: CASSLGTEAFF

clone_size: NA
v_call: TRBV18
j_call: TRBJ1-1
d_call: TRBD1
cdr3_nt: TGTGCCAGCTCACGGGACAGCGATTCCCCCAGAGGAGCTTTCTTT
cdr3_aa: CASSRDSDSPRGAFF

clone_size: few
v_call: TRBV7-9
j_call: TRBJ1-6
d_call: NA
cdr3_nt: TGTGCCAGCAGCTACCCGATGGCAGGATCAAATTCACCCCTCCACTTT
cdr3_aa: CASSYPMAGSNSPLHF

clone_size: NA
v_call: TRBV7-9
j_call: TRBJ1-2
d_call: TRBD1
cdr3_nt: TGTGCCAGCAGGGAACAGGGGGCGGGTGGCTACACCTTC
cdr3_aa: CASREQGAGGYTF

clone_size: NA
v_call: TRBV19
j_call: TRBJ1-2
d_call: NA
cdr3_nt: TGTGCCAGTAGCCCCCGCAGTGTAGGAGAAGGGTTCGGGGCATTTAACTATGGCTACACCTTC
cdr3_aa: CASSPRSVGEGFGAFNYGYTF

clone_size: once
v_call: TRBV11-2
j_call: TRBJ1-2
d_call: NA
cdr3_nt: TGTGCCAGCAGCCCCCCCGGCTATGGCTACACCTTC
cdr3_aa: CASSPPGYGYTF

clone_size: NA
v_call: TRBV6-5
j_call: TRBJ1-1
d_call: TRBD1
cdr3_nt: TGTGCCAGCAGTCATATCACGCCGGGGACAGGGTGGGCTTTCTTT
cdr3_aa: CASSHITPGTGWAFF

clone_size: NA
v_call: TRBV19
j_call: TRBJ1-1
d_call: NA
cdr3_nt: TGTGCCAGTAGTATTGCGCGAGGGGAGACTGAAGCTTTCTTT
cdr3_aa: CASSIARGETEAFF

clone_size: NA
v_call: TRBV12-3/TRBV12-4
j_call: TRBJ2-7
d_call: NA
cdr3_nt: TGTGCCAGCAGTTTGGGGGGGCGGTACGAGCAGTACTTC
cdr3_aa: CASSLGGRYEQYF

clone_size: once
v_call: TRBV18
j_call: TRBJ1-2
d_call: NA
cdr3_nt: TGTGCCAGCTCCCTCCCCTCCTATGGCTACACCTTC
cdr3_aa: CASSLPSYGYTF

clone_size: NA
v_call: TRBV2
j_call: TRBJ1-2
d_call: TRBD1
cdr3_nt: TGTGCCAGCAGTGAGTTAGGGACAGAAGCTAACTATGGCTACACCTTC
cdr3_aa: CASSELGTEANYGYTF

clone_size: NA
v_call: TRBV5-1
j_call: TRBJ1-3
d_call: NA
cdr3_nt: TGCGCCAGCAGCTTGGAGGGGTCCGGAAACACCATATATTTT
cdr3_aa: CASSLEGSGNTIYF